This T cell receptor (beta chain) was observed in a study of blood T cell repertoires in COVID-19. Across the whole study: Whether acute or convalescent, the COVID-19 samples came from the United States, Italy and Spain.

J was trimmed by 3 bases and V by 2 bases; bases with no gene match: 8. Germline V gene data show CDR1 as SGHAT and CDR2 as FQNNGV. The CDR3 extends over 18 amino acids. The study drew participants aged about 18 to 90 years from about two dozen US areas. Participant-reported clinical history was the basis for cohort assignment. Two consecutive negative NP/OP PCR tests, clearance, or resolved symptoms defined Cohort 3 recovery. TCRdb's table, derived via immunoSEQ multiplex PCR, lists solely in-frame clones and lacks some. The profile shows a few hundred thousand clones, roughly 90% of them singletons.

The V call is TRBV11-2, the J call TRBJ2-3; the match to TRBD2 covers 13 bases. This receptor was identified in a woman aged 18-30 years who had recovered from COVID-19. Sequencing used PBMCs or T cells enriched from blood (not recorded which). This chain's CDR3 is CASSLRRGTSGNTDTQYF. The CDR3 region has the DNA TGTGCCAGCAGCTTACGAAGGGGGACTAGCGGGAATACAGATACGCAGTATTTT.